This TCR beta chain emerged from a study of response to subunit inactivated influenza vaccine (dated by TCRdb to 2016 to 2018). Turning to the overall study: The study used deep quantitative T cell receptor repertoire profiling to track responses to a trivalent subunit inactivated influenza vaccine. The paper as a whole reports these results and caveats: According to the authors, only a limited number of new T cells may be recruited by each seasonal influenza vaccination.

Based on the germline V gene, the CDR1 and CDR2 sequences are ENHRY and SYGVKD. Including cysteine and phenylalanine, the CDR3 has 14 amino acids. Only the CDR3 region is kept as DNA, spanning 42 bases read in frame from base 1. At the junction V is shortened by 3 bases and J by 4 bases, with 13 bases in between. The table lists this clonotype with many counts. This receptor's antigen is unknown. No per-base quality is available; no much larger clone lies one base away. Libraries came from RT-PCR. TCRdb lists the instrument as Illumina HiSeq 2500. In-frame beta chains were kept once TCRdb had trimmed the public reads at Q25 with fastp and called clones with MiXCR. When rows share a CDR3 protein, they turn into one entry using the most common DNA and genes. The sample yields 150,000 or so distinct CDR3 sequences; roughly a tenth were counted once. 9.5% to 15% of the sample is in the top ten clones. The time point label here, explained by the study, means: 45 to 50 days after influenza vaccine administration.

The sequence links TRBV10-3 to TRBJ2-7, and possibly TRBD1, on 6 matching bases. This receptor was obtained from a man over 45 who received an inactivated influenza vaccine. Donor details come from another sample of the same person, matched by shared clones. Here the sequenced sample was non-naive T cells sorted from PBMCs, taken roughly 47 days after vaccination. What this sample's cell subset or site label stands for: memory T cell fraction. The bases are TGTGCCATCAGTGAATGGGGGACAACTTACGAGCAGTACTTC. This yields the protein CAISEWGTTYEQYF.